The 22 T cell receptor beta chains listed next were all sequenced from one sample in a study of cytomegalovirus exposure and HLA in healthy donors. The PCR used 60 Vbeta and 13 Jbeta primers. Here immunoSEQ multiplex PCR was the method, and the copy in TCRdb shows in-frame clones only, minus some. Among approximately 76,000 clones, around 79% were seen once, and the ten largest hold 2% to 3%. Sequenced sample: PBMCs. The receptors come from a man aged 25 to 45 in good health and CMV-seronegative.

This rearrangement joins TRBV4-1 to TRBJ2-2, with 9 positions matching TRBD1. CDR3 length: 16 amino acids. Germline V gene sequence: CDR1 MGHRA, CDR2 YSYEKL. J lost 5 bases, V lost 5 bases, and 9 bases had no gene match. Written as DNA, the CDR3 is TGCGCCAGCAGCAACCTACCGGGACAGGGAACCGGGGAGCTGTTTTTT. It is translated as CASSNLPGQGTGELFF.

The chain carries TRBV7-9 and TRBJ2-5, with a possible D match to TRBD1 (5 bases). Near its end, the DNA agrees better with TRBJ2-7, so the J call may be wrong. Germline V gene data show CDR1 as SEHNR and CDR2 as FQNEAQ (reference sequence). The CDR3 loop spans 14 amino acids. The CDR3 coding sequence is TGTGCCAGCGAAGCCGGCCAGGGTTCCTACGAGCAGTACTTC. Its translation is CASEAGQGSYEQYF.

The chain has TRBV18 and TRBJ2-5, with no clear D. The CDR3 spans 12 residues. Looked up from germline, CDR1 is KGHSH and CDR2 is LQKENI. The ends were cut back, 2 bases at V and 5 bases at J, with 6 bases in the middle. The CDR3 DNA is TGTGCCAGCTCACCAACTCCCGAGACCCAGTACTTC. Protein: CASSPTPETQYF.

This clone occurred a few times. This chain joins TRBV6-4 and TRBJ1-6; D may be TRBD1 (6 bases). Germline V gives CDR1 MRHNA, CDR2 SNTAGT. The CDR3 consists of 14 residues. The ends were cut back, 3 bases at V and 10 bases at J, with 13 bases in the middle. The CDR3 spells CASSEDSGLSPLHF. The CDR3 nucleotides are TGTGCCAGCAGTGAGGACAGTGGGCTATCACCCCTCCACTTT.

V usage is TRBV5-1 and J usage is TRBJ2-7; maybe TRBD2 (5 bases). Germline-derived CDR1 and CDR2 are SGHRS and YFSETQ. Trimming stripped 5 bases from V and 6 bases from J, with 18 bases between. The CDR3 is 14 residues long. The CDR3 DNA sequence: TGCGCCAGCAGTTTATTAGAAGAGGGCTCCGAGCAGTACTTC. Its protein product is CASSLLEEGSEQYF. The full variable domain, its missing parts supplied by reference TRBV5-1 and TRBJ2-7, is KAGVTQTPRYLIKTRGQQVTLSCSPISGHRSVSWYQQTPGQGLQFLFEYFSETQRNKGNFPGRFSGRQFSNSRSEMNVSTLELGDSALYLCASSLLEEGSEQYFGPGTRLTVT.

This clone came up a few times. The chain joins TRBV5-1 to TRBJ2-7; 10 bases align to TRBD2. The V and J ends lost 4 bases and 1 base, in that order; junction bases with no gene match: 2. Looked up from germline, CDR1 is SGHRS and CDR2 is YFSETQ. The CDR3 runs 14 residues. In nucleotides, the CDR3 is TGCGCCAGCAGCGGAGCGGGAGGGTCCTACGAGCAGTACTTC. This gives the protein CASSGAGGSYEQYF.

The V gene is TRBV5-1, the J gene TRBJ2-2; 7 bases align to TRBD2. The CDR3 is 13 residues long. Germline V gene sequence: CDR1 SGHRS, CDR2 YFSETQ. The trim removed 7 bases at V and 6 bases at J, leaving 6 bases unmatched. The CDR3 region has the DNA TGCGCCAGCGGCTGGGAGGGGTCCGGGGAGCTGTTTTTT. It yields the protein CASGWEGSGELFF.

This clone has only one observation. The chain joins TRBV5-4 to TRBJ1-2, with a weak D call TRBD1 (5 bases). Germline loops: CDR1 SGHNT, CDR2 YYREEE (reference sequence). The CDR3 runs 14 residues. Trimming cost V 4 bases and J 2 bases, with 12 bases left between them. CDR3: CASSIGQLNYGYTF. The CDR3 nucleotides are TGTGCCAGCAGCATAGGACAACTAAACTATGGCTACACCTTC.

V is TRBV7-9 and J is TRBJ2-5; 12 nucleotides align to TRBD2. In germline, CDR1 is SEHNR, CDR2 FQNEAQ (reference sequence). The CDR3 spans 15 residues. V dropped 2 bases and J dropped 4; count of bases not matched to a gene: 2. The CDR3 nucleotides read TGTGCCAGCAGCTTAAGACTAGCGGGAGTAGAGACCCAGTACTTC. Translation gives CASSLRLAGVETQYF.

The V and J genes are TRBV9 and TRBJ2-5; D is unresolved. Trimming removed 0 bases from V and 2 bases from J, with 8 bases in between. The CDR3 covers 14 residues. Germline V gene lookup returns CDR1 SGDLS and CDR2 YYNGEE. The CDR3 here is CASSVGLSQETQYF. DNA of the CDR3: TGTGCCAGCAGCGTAGGTCTGTCTCAAGAGACCCAGTACTTC.

Of note for this clone: The junction differs from germline at one of its ends, possibly a read error. The chain uses TRBV9 and TRBJ1-1; D perhaps matches TRBD1 (5 bases). Germline V gives CDR1 SGDLS, CDR2 YYNGEE. This CDR3 comprises 15 residues. The CDR3 protein is CSSSVEDSLNTEAFF. CDR3 sequence (DNA): TGTTCCAGCAGCGTCGAAGACAGCTTGAACACTGAAGCTTTCTTT.

Turning to this clone: This same CDR3 is encoded by further DNA sequences in the sample. This chain uses TRBV7-9 with TRBJ1-2, with TRBD1 identical over 9 bases. CDR1 SEHNR and CDR2 FQNEAQ come from the germline V gene (reference sequence). The length of the CDR3 is 15 residues. V gave up 6 bases and J gave up 0 bases; unmatched junction bases: 5. This CDR3 is CASRGQGYPNYGYTF. CDR3 in DNA: TGTGCCAGCAGGGGACAGGGATATCCTAACTATGGCTACACCTTC.

The J gene is TRBJ1-4, the V gene TRBV2, with 8 bases matching TRBD1. Trimming took 4 bases from V and 0 from J; bases not matched to a gene: 4. Looked up from germline, CDR1 is SNHLY and CDR2 is FYNNEI. The CDR3 covers 16 residues. The chain's CDR3 is CASSVDRGSTNEKLFF. The CDR3 DNA reads as TGTGCCAGCAGTGTCGACAGGGGTTCAACTAATGAAAAACTGTTTTTT.

The V gene is TRBV25-1, the J gene TRBJ2-7, with 7 bases matching TRBD2. With 0 bases clipped from V and 0 bases from J, the junction kept 8 bases outside the gene matches. Germline V lookup: CDR1 MGHDK, CDR2 SYGVNS. This CDR3 is built from 17 residues. The CDR3 reads CASSEYEGGGSSYEQYF. CDR3 DNA sequence: TGTGCCAGCAGTGAATACGAGGGCGGCGGGAGCTCCTACGAGCAGTACTTC.

This clone was recorded a few times. The chain has TRBV6-6 and TRBJ1-1, with 8 bases identical to TRBD1. This CDR3 contains 13 residues. The germline V gene encodes CDR1 MNHNY and CDR2 SVGAGI (reference sequence). The junction had 4 bases not matched to a gene; V was cut back by 8 bases and J by 2 bases. CDR3: CASGGQANTEAFF. The CDR3 region has the DNA TGTGCCAGCGGGGGACAGGCCAACACTGAAGCTTTCTTT.

The genes are TRBV29-1 and TRBJ2-5; tentatively, D is TRBD2 (7 bases). The ends were cut back, 5 bases at V and 4 bases at J, with 26 bases in the middle. CDR1 is SQVTM, CDR2 ANQGSEA, per germline. The CDR3 has 17 residues. CDR3 in amino acids: CSVISWESEGGGETQYF. As DNA, the CDR3 is TGCAGCGTTATCTCATGGGAATCCGAGGGAGGGGGAGAGACCCAGTACTTC. The full variable domain, in which reference TRBV29-1 and TRBJ2-5 provide the parts outside the CDR3, is SAVISQKPSRDICQRGTSLTIQCQVDSQVTMMFWYRQQPGQSLTLIATANQGSEATYESGFVIDKFPISRPNLTFSTLTVSNMSPEDSSIYLCSVISWESEGGGETQYFGPGTRLLVL.

This clone has only a few counts. The rearrangement joins TRBV4-1 to TRBJ1-1, with D hard to call. The germline CDR1 and CDR2 sequences are MGHRA and YSYEKL. Trimming pared 4 bases from V and 0 bases from J, leaving 6 bases between. This CDR3 has 13 amino acids. In DNA form, the CDR3 reads TGCGCCAGCAGCCCCTCTGTGAACACTGAAGCTTTCTTT. Amino acids: CASSPSVNTEAFF.

The V and J genes are TRBV25-1 and TRBJ1-4; 7 bases are shared with TRBD1. This CDR3 has 15 residues. The ends lost 3 bases at V and 8 bases at J; junction bases unmatched: 9. Germline CDR1 is MGHDK and CDR2 is SYGVNS. CDR3 amino acids: CASSDTTGRNEKLFF. Here the CDR3 DNA reads TGTGCCAGCAGTGACACGACAGGGAGGAACGAAAAACTGTTTTTT. Looking up the rest from reference TRBV25-1 and TRBJ1-4 gives the full variable domain: EADIYQTPRYLVIGTGKKITLECSQTMGHDKMYWYQQDPGMELHLIHYSYGVNSTEKGDLSSESTVSRIRTEHFPLTLESARPSHTSQYLCASSDTTGRNEKLFFGSGTQLSVL.

J is TRBJ2-3 and V is TRBV5-4; the D gene is possibly TRBD2 (7 bases). Trimming removed 2 bases at V and 5 bases at J, with 12 bases between. CDR3 length equals 14 residues. CDR1 and CDR2 from the germline V gene are SGHNT and YYREEE (reference sequence). The CDR3 bases are TGTGCCAGCAGCTTAGGGGGGGTGATAGATACGCAGTATTTT. Translation gives CASSLGGVIDTQYF. The full variable domain, rest sourced from reference TRBV5-4 and TRBJ2-3, is ETGVTQSPTHLIKTRGQQVTLRCSSQSGHNTVSWYQQALGQGPQFIFQYYREEENGRGNFPPRFSGLQFPNYSSELNVNALELDDSALYLCASSLGGVIDTQYFGPGTRLTVL.

This sequence joins TRBV27 and TRBJ2-7; TRBD2 matches at 12 bases. Trimming cost V 5 bases and J 7 bases; bases outside gene matches: 6. The CDR3 runs 14 residues. Germline CDR1 is MNHEY and CDR2 is SMNVEV (reference sequence). CDR3 sequence (DNA): TGTGCCAGCAGTCCGAGACTAGCGGGAGTGGAGCAGTACTTC. Its protein is CASSPRLAGVEQYF.

A few counts support this clone. The CDR3 spells CASSPGRVQPQHF. CDR3 nucleotide sequence: TGTGCCAGCAGTCCTGGGAGGGTTCAGCCCCAGCATTTT. This chain uses TRBV6-5 with TRBJ1-5; D is uncertain. V was cut by 5 bases and J by 6 bases, with 11 bases left in between. This CDR3 region has 13 residues. CDR1 is MNHEY, CDR2 SVGAGI, per germline.

V usage is TRBV28 and J usage is TRBJ1-5; D gene ambiguous. Trimming cost V 6 bases and J 4 bases, with 7 bases left between them. Germline V CDR1 and CDR2: MDHEN, SYDVKM. CDR3 length equals 12 residues. The CDR3, as DNA: TGTGCCAGCAGGGCAGGAAATCAGCCCCAGCATTTT. Protein sequence: CASRAGNQPQHF. The variable domain in full, with the rest retrieved from reference TRBV28 and TRBJ1-5, is DVKVTQSSRYLVKRTGEKVFLECVQDMDHENMFWYRQDPGLGLRLIYFSYDVKMKEKGDIPEGYSVSREKKERFSLILESASTNQTSMYLCASRAGNQPQHFGDGTRLSIL.